The 3 T cell receptor beta chains reported below all come from one sample, sequenced in a study of beta chain features in type 1 diabetes. Isolated RNA was reverse transcribed in full, so expressed TCRB transcripts were sequenced. The data were produced by immunoSEQ multiplex PCR, yet TCRdb's version contains in-frame clones alone and is incomplete. The data show roughly 290,000 clones, roughly 8% seen once. Sequenced: central memory CD4+ T cells from blood. Receptors were obtained from a young woman in good health.

This clone was seen only a few times. The V and J genes are TRBV5-1 and TRBJ2-5, with unresolved D. With 2 bases removed from V and 4 bases from J, the gap between germline ends came to 12 bases. Germline CDR1 and CDR2: SGHRS and YFSETQ. There are 14 residues in the CDR3. CDR3 nucleotide sequence: TGCGCCAGCAGCTTCCGACATGGGCCAGAGACCCAGTACTTC. This sequence encodes CASSFRHGPETQYF.

The CDR3 is CASSQGALGNYEQYF. DNA of the CDR3: TGCGCCAGCAGCCAAGGAGCCCTGGGAAACTACGAGCAGTACTTC. J is TRBJ2-7 and V is TRBV4-3, with D hard to call. The CDR3 sequence is 15 residues long. Deletions cut 1 base from V and 3 bases from J, with 13 bases between. Germline V gene lookup returns CDR1 LGHNA and CDR2 YSLEER.

This clone was recorded a few times. The rearrangement links TRBV27 to TRBJ2-5; TRBD2 aligns across 11 bases. Germline V gene sequence: CDR1 MNHEY, CDR2 SMNVEV (reference sequence). V lost 4 bases to trimming and J lost 7 bases; unmatched junction nucleotides: 5. This CDR3 contains 14 residues. CDR3 nucleotides: TGTGCCAGCAGTTCAAACCTAGCGGGGGGGACCCAGTACTTC. This translates into CASSSNLAGGTQYF.